Sequencing of this T cell receptor (beta chain) was carried out in a study of blood T cell repertoires in COVID-19. Background on the study: The study drew acute and convalescent COVID-19 samples from the United States, Italy and Spain.

Per the authors' pipeline: Estimation of nucleated cell counts was performed using reference gene primer amplification. Profiling relied on immunoSEQ multiplex PCR, and the TCRdb table lists in-frame clones only, not all of them. V and J calls and clone size come straight from that table; D and trimming were deduced from the DNA. The sample holds around 310,000 clones, around 90% seen once. The CDR3 runs to 15 residues. CDR1 is GTSNPN, CDR2 SVGIG, per germline (reference sequence). V lost 3 bases to trimming and J lost 8 bases; unmatched junction nucleotides: 9. The source material was peripheral blood. The TCR was taken from a woman in her 40s with COVID-19, enrolled during active disease. The chain couples TRBV30 to TRBJ2-1; TRBD2 aligns across 11 bases. CDR3 nucleotide sequence: TGTGCCTGGAGGCTGACTAGCGGGGACAGTTATGAGCAGTTCTTC. Translation gives CAWRLTSGDSYEQFF.